This T cell receptor beta chain was sequenced in a study of T cell repertoires in cytomegalovirus infection. General study results and limits: Totalled public TCR beta family frequency picked out people who carried CMV plus the relevant HLA.

A word on this clonotype: Its antigen is as yet unknown.

TCRdb called the reads again in MiXCR, with one record for every CDR3 protein. In the table there are about 98,000 distinct CDR3 sequences, approximately 15% of which are singletons. The ends were cut back, 2 bases at V and 2 bases at J, with 6 bases in the middle. Germline loops: CDR1 MNHEY, CDR2 SVGAGI. The CDR3 runs 13 residues. The V and J genes are TRBV6-5 and TRBJ2-5; no reliable D call. Material for sequencing was PBMCs. This sequence was found in a human donor in good health (CMV status not recorded). Some clones in this sample may be carry-over from other donors' samples. The CDR3 region is CASSYGYQETQYF. DNA for the CDR3: TGTGCCAGCAGTTACGGCTATCAAGAGACCCAGTACTTC.